Shown below are 18 T cell receptor beta chains from a single sample sequenced in a study of neurological immune-mediated disorders. TCRdb redid the calling of the 5' RACE reads with MiXCR, one entry per CDR3 protein. The sample records about 60,000 distinct CDR3 sequences, 3% to 3.5% being singletons. What was sequenced was PBMCs. The source is a woman aged 55 to 70 with multiple sclerosis.

This clonotype was seen many times. This sequence joins TRBV20-1 and TRBJ1-2, with D hard to call. Between the trimmed V and J ends, which lost 6 bases and 6 bases, there was a span of 14 bases. Germline assignment: CDR1 DFQATT and CDR2 SNEGSKA (reference sequence). CDR3 length: 12 residues. The CDR3, as DNA: TGCAGTGCCCCTTTCTCGGGAAATGGCTACACCTTC. The encoded protein is CSAPFSGNGYTF.

The chain links TRBV10-3 to TRBJ2-3; 10 bases map to TRBD2. CDR3 length equals 13 residues. The V and J ends lost 9 bases and 1 base, in that order; junction bases with no gene match: 1. Germline V gives CDR1 ENHRY, CDR2 SYGVKD. The CDR3 region is CAMGTSGTDTQYF. CDR3 bases: TGTGCCATGGGGACTAGCGGCACAGATACGCAGTATTTT.

This clonotype has a count of ten or more. The CDR3 region is CASTRGGFLGDTEAFF. CDR3 sequence (DNA): TGCGCCAGCACTAGGGGAGGATTTCTAGGTGACACTGAAGCTTTCTTT. This chain joins TRBV5-1 and TRBJ1-1; D perhaps matches TRBD1 (5 bases). V was clipped by 6 bases and J by 3 bases, with 21 bases between them. CDR3 length: 16 amino acids. CDR1 is SGHRS, CDR2 YFSETQ, per germline.

This clonotype has ten or more counts. The rearrangement joins TRBV20-1 to TRBJ1-2; D is unclear. Between the trimmed V and J ends, which lost 0 bases and 0 bases, there was a span of 17 bases. CDR1 is DFQATT and CDR2 is SNEGSKA in the germline V gene (reference sequence). The CDR3 runs to 17 residues. The CDR3 DNA sequence: TGCAGTGCTAGAGATCCGGGATTGAGGGAACCTAACTATGGCTACACCTTC. This codes for CSARDPGLREPNYGYTF.

This clonotype was seen ten or more times. J is TRBJ2-1 and V is TRBV5-4, with 9 nucleotides matching TRBD1. Trimming cost V 0 bases and J 7 bases; bases outside gene matches: 5. The CDR3 spans 15 residues. From germline, CDR1 is SGHNT and CDR2 YYREEE (reference sequence). As DNA, the CDR3 is TGTGCCAGCAGCTTGGTACAGGGGGCCTCGAATGAGCAGTTCTTC. Encoded protein: CASSLVQGASNEQFF.

This clonotype was detected ten times or more. This chain's CDR3 is CASRPHGQGPRDQPQHF. The CDR3 bases are TGTGCCAGCAGGCCACACGGACAGGGTCCCCGGGATCAGCCCCAGCATTTT. The V and J genes are TRBV27 and TRBJ1-5, with 8 bases aligning to TRBD1. CDR1 MNHEY and CDR2 SMNVEV come from the germline V gene (reference sequence). V lost 6 bases and J lost 5; bases outside the gene matches: 15. The CDR3 sequence is 17 residues long.

This clonotype was detected ten times or more. The rearrangement links TRBV2 to TRBJ2-1; D uncertain. Trimming took 3 bases from V and 15 from J, leaving 15 bases between them. Germline V gene lookup returns CDR1 SNHLY and CDR2 FYNNEI. The CDR3 contains 12 residues. CDR3 protein: CASSEGPRPAFF. CDR3 coding DNA: TGTGCCAGCAGTGAGGGTCCCAGGCCGGCGTTCTTC.

This clonotype was counted many times. CDR3 sequence reads: CASSQDRAPSGGYTF. The DNA for the CDR3 is TGCGCCAGCAGCCAAGATCGGGCCCCTTCGGGTGGCTACACCTTC. This sequence joins TRBV4-3 and TRBJ1-2, with no clear D. This CDR3 region has 15 residues. V lost 0 bases, J lost 7 bases, and 15 bases lay in between. Germline values: CDR1 LGHNA, CDR2 YSLEER.

This clonotype was detected many times. This rearrangement joins TRBV5-1 to TRBJ2-5; D call uncertain. With 1 base removed from V and 2 bases from J, the gap between germline ends came to 12 bases. Germline V CDR1 and CDR2: SGHRS, YFSETQ. There are 15 residues in the CDR3. CDR3 sequence reads: CASSLSPAAQETQYF. Here the CDR3 DNA reads TGCGCCAGCAGCTTGTCACCGGCCGCACAAGAGACCCAGTACTTC.

This clonotype occurred many times. The J gene is TRBJ2-1, the V gene TRBV5-5; a possible D gene is TRBD2 (6 bases). Trimming took off 0 bases at V and 9 bases at J, with 16 bases between the two ends. CDR3 length: 15 amino acids. Germline CDR1 and CDR2: SGHKS and YYEKEE (reference sequence). The CDR3 spells CASSLEVGGYAEQFF. As DNA, the CDR3 is TGTGCCAGCAGCTTGGAAGTGGGGGGATATGCTGAGCAGTTCTTC.

This clonotype appeared many times. The V gene is TRBV12-3 or TRBV12-4, the J gene TRBJ2-6; D unresolved. This CDR3 is built from 15 residues. V was cut by 0 bases and J by 4 bases, with 7 bases left in between. CDR3 sequence: CASSLAPIGANVLTF. The CDR3 nucleotides read TGTGCCAGCAGTTTAGCGCCAATCGGGGCCAACGTCCTGACTTTC.

This clonotype was counted only a few times. The gene calls are TRBV14 and TRBJ2-7; TRBD1 aligns across 7 bases. Trimming took 1 base from V and 2 from J; bases not matched to a gene: 2. The CDR3 loop spans 14 amino acids. The germline gives CDR1 SGHDN, CDR2 FVKESK. The CDR3 sequence: CASSQGGQTYEQYF. CDR3 coding DNA: TGTGCCAGCAGCCAAGGGGGACAGACCTACGAGCAGTACTTC.

This clonotype appeared many times. The rearrangement joins TRBV14 to TRBJ2-2, with D uncertain. Germline V gives CDR1 SGHDN, CDR2 FVKESK. This CDR3 has 11 amino acids. V lost 5 bases and J lost 11, with 9 bases in between. The CDR3 sequence: CASSTNSELFF. CDR3 DNA sequence: TGTGCCAGCAGCACGAACTCAGAGCTGTTTTTT.

This clonotype was counted many times. The chain uses TRBV28 and TRBJ2-7; D call uncertain. The CDR3 is 15 residues long. Trimming removed 1 base at V and 0 bases at J, with 10 bases between. Germline loops: CDR1 MDHEN, CDR2 SYDVKM. The CDR3 nucleotides are TGTGCCAGCAGTTTATACTACCAAAGCTCCTACGAGCAGTACTTC. This encodes CASSLYYQSSYEQYF.

This clonotype has at least ten counts. V and J are TRBV20-1 and TRBJ1-6, with TRBD1 as a possible D gene (6 bases). The germline V gene encodes CDR1 DFQATT and CDR2 SNEGSKA (reference sequence). V was shortened by 6 bases and J by 8 bases, with 17 bases between the two germline ends. The CDR3 is made up of 14 amino acids. CDR3 bases: TGCAGTGCCACCCAGGGGCTCCATGATTCACCCCTCCACTTT. It codes for CSATQGLHDSPLHF.

This clonotype was counted ten times or more. J is TRBJ2-6 and V is TRBV7-2; D unclear. The CDR3 spans 16 residues. Trimming took 2 bases from V and 1 from J, leaving 9 bases between them. Germline assignment: CDR1 SGHTA and CDR2 FQGNSA. The CDR3 sequence is CASSLNSGSGANVLTF. CDR3 DNA sequence: TGTGCCAGCAGCTTAAATTCGGGTTCTGGGGCCAACGTCCTGACTTTC.

This clonotype was counted at least ten times. V is TRBV5-1 and J is TRBJ2-3; 9 nucleotides match TRBD1. The CDR3 length is 14 residues. V gave up 4 bases and J gave up 3 bases; unmatched junction bases: 3. Germline CDR1 and CDR2: SGHRS and YFSETQ. CDR3 region: CASSPGQGTDTQYF. CDR3 nucleotide sequence: TGCGCCAGCAGCCCGGGACAGGGAACAGATACGCAGTATTTT.

This clonotype has at least ten counts. The chain recombines TRBV20-1 with TRBJ2-6; 8 bases map to TRBD2. The trim removed 3 bases at V and 1 base at J, leaving 5 bases unmatched. Germline V gene data show CDR1 as DFQATT and CDR2 as SNEGSKA (reference sequence). The CDR3 is made up of 16 amino acids. CDR3 in amino acids: CSASTAGESGANVLTF. The CDR3 nucleotides read TGCAGTGCTAGTACAGCGGGAGAATCTGGGGCCAACGTCCTGACTTTC.